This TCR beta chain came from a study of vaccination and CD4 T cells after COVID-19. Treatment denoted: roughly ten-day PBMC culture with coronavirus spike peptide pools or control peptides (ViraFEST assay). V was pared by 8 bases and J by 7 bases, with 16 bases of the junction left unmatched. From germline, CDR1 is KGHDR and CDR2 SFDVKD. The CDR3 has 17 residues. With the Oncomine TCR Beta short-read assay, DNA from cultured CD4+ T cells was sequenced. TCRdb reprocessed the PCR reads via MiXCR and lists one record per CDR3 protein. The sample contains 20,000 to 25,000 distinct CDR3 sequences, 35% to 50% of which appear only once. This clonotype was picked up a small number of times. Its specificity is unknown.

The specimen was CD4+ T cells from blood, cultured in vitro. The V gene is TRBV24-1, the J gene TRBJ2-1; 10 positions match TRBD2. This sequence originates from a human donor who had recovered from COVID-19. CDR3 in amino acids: CATTPPILLAGENEQFF. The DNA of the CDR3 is TGTGCCACCACCCCCCCGATTCTGCTAGCGGGAGAGAATGAGCAGTTCTTC.